This T cell receptor beta chain was identified in a study of cytomegalovirus exposure and HLA in healthy donors. Between the trimmed V and J ends, which lost 6 bases and 0 bases, there was a span of 8 bases. Germline V gene sequence: CDR1 SGHDN, CDR2 FVKESK. The CDR3 spans 13 residues. The primer mix had 60 Vbeta and 13 Jbeta primers. The method was immunoSEQ multiplex PCR; TCRdb's version includes in-frame clones alone and lacks a portion of them. Recorded here are 150,000 to 200,000 clones; the top ten clones represent 2.1%. The sequence came from a man younger than 40 in good health and CMV-seronegative. The rearrangement uses TRBV14 and TRBJ1-1; D uncertain. The specimen was PBMCs. The CDR3 bases are TGTGCCAGCAGTCTATGGTTGAACACTGAAGCTTTCTTT. It is translated as CASSLWLNTEAFF.